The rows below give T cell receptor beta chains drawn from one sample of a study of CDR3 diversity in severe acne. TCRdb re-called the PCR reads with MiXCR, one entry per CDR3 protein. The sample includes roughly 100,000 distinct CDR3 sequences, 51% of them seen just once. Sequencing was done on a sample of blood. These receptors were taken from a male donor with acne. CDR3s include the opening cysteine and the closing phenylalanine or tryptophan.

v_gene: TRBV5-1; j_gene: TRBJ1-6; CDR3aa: CASSLESGRNSPLHF
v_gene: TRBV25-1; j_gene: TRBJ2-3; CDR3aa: CASSFFQITDTQYF
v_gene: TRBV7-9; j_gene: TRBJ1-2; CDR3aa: CASSLASMGNYGYTF
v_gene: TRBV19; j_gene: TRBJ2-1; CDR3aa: CASSATSGRGEQFF
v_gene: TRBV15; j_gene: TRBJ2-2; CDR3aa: CATSRGGHGELFF
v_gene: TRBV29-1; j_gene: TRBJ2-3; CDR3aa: CSVPPPRDKNTDTQYF
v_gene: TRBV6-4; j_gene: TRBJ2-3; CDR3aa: CASSESSGTDTQYF
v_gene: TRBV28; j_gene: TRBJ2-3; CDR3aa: CASRAGGGADTQYF
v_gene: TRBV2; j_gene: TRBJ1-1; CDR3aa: CASSDLLNTEAFF
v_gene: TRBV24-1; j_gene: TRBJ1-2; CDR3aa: CATSDYGGDYGYTF
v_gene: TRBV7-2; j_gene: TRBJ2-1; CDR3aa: CASSYPDRGSNEQFF
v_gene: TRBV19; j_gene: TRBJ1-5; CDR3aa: CASSDRYQPQHF
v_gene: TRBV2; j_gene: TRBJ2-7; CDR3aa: CASSEGAGEAEQYF
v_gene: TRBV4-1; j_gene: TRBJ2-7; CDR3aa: CASSQEGVGVYEQYF
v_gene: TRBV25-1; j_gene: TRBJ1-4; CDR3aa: CASSEGLGNEKLFF
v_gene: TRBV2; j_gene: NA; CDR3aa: CASSVWGPSYNEQYF
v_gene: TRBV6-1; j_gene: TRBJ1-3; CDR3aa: CASSGDRGSGNTIYF
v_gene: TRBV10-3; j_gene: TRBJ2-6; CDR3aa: CAISEGQVSSGANVLTF
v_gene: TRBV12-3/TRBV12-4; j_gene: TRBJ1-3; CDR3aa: CASSQLQGTTYF
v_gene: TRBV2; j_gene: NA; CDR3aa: CASPRGGYQETQYF
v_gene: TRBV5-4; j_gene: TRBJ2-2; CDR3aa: CASGADTGELFF
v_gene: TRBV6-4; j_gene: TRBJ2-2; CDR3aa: CASSGQGPGELFF
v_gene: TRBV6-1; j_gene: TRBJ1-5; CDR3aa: CASSVSSNQPQHF
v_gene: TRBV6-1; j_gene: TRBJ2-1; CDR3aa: CASRALAVSYNEQLF
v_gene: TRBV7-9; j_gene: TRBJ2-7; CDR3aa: CASSNAKGYEQYF
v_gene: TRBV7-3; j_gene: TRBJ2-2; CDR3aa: CASSPSNTGELFF
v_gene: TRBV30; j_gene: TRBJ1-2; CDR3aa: CAWTMNGDGYTF
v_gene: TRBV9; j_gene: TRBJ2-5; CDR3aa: CASSVAGTVETQYF
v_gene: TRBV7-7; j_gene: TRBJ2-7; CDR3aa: CASSPKLGPCSYEQYF
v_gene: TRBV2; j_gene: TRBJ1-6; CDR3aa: CASQFDRVRGSPLHF